This TCR beta chain appears in the sequencing data of a study of cytotoxic CD8 clonotypes in ibrutinib-treated CLL. About the study: Investigators collected response samples after a median around 12 months of treatment, range 6 to 36.

Points from the study as a whole: Clonality was elevated at ibrutinib response and had returned toward baseline at progression. There were few public clonotypes, and on treatment they contracted or stayed stable.

As concerns this clone: Its specificity is unknown.

The ends lost 3 bases at V and 4 bases at J; junction bases unmatched: 22. This CDR3 has 20 residues. The germline gives CDR1 LNHDA, CDR2 SQIVND (reference sequence). Profiling relied on immunoSEQ multiplex PCR, and the TCRdb table lists in-frame clones only, not all of them. The table has 300,000 to 400,000 clones, 67% seen once; the top ten hold roughly 6.7%. This sequence originates from a human donor with chronic lymphocytic leukemia. This sequence joins TRBV19 and TRBJ2-3, with 7 bases identical to TRBD1. The material sequenced was PBMCs, taken after 36 months of ibrutinib treatment. The CDR3 region has the DNA TGTGCCAGTAGTATCCCGGGTGTTTGGGCCGGGACAGAGCCCCCAGATACGCAGTATTTT. This sequence encodes CASSIPGVWAGTEPPDTQYF.